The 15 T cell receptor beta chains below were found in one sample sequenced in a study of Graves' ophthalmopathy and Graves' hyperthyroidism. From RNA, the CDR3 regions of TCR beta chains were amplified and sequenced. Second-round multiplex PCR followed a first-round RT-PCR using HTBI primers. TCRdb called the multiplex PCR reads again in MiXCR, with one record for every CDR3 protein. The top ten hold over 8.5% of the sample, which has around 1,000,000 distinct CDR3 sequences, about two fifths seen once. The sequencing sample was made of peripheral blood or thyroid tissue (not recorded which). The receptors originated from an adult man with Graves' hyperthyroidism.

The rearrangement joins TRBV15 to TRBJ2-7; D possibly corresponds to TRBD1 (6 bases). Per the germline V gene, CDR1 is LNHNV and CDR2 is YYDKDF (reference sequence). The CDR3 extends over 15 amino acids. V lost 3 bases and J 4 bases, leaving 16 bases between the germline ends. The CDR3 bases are TGTGCCACCAGCAGTGAACGGGACATAGGATACGAGCAGTACTTC. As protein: CATSSERDIGYEQYF.

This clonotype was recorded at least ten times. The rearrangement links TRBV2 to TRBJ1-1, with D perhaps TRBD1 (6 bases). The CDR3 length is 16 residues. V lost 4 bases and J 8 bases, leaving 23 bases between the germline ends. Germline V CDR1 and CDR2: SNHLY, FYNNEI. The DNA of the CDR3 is TGTGCCAGCAGTGCCAAAACGTGGGGACACTCGAGAGAAGCTTTCTTT. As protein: CASSAKTWGHSREAFF.

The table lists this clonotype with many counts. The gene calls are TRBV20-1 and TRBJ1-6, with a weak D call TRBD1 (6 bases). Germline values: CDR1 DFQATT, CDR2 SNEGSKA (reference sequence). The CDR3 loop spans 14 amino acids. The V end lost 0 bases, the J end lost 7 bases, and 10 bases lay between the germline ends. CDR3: CSARETGPNSPLHF. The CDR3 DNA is TGCAGTGCTAGAGAAACAGGGCCAAATTCACCCCTCCACTTT.

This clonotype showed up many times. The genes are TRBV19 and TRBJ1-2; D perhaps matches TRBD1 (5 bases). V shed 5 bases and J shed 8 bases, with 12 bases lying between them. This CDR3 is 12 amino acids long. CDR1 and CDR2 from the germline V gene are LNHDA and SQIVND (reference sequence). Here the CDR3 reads CASSRQPRGYTF. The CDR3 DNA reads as TGTGCCAGTAGTCGACAGCCGCGAGGCTACACCTTC.

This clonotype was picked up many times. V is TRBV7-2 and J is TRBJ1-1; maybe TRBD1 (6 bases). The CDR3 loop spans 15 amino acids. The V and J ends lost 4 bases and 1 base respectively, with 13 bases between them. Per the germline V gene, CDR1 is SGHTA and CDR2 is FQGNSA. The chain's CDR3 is CASSSQTGRNTEAFF. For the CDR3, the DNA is TGTGCCAGCAGCTCTCAGACAGGCCGGAACACTGAAGCTTTCTTT.

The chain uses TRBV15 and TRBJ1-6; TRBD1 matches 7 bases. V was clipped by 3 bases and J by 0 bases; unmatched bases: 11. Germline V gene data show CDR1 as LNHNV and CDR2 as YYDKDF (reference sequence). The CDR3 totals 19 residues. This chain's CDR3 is CATSSDRDSLNSYNSPLHF. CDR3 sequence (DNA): TGTGCCACCAGCAGTGATCGGGACAGCCTAAACTCCTATAATTCACCCCTCCACTTT.

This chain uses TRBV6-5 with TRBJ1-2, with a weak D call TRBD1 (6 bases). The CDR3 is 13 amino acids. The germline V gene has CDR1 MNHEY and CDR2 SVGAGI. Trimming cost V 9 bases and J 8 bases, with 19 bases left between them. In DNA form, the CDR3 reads TGTGCCAGTCAAAAAACAGGGTTTCACGGCTACACCTTC. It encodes CASQKTGFHGYTF.

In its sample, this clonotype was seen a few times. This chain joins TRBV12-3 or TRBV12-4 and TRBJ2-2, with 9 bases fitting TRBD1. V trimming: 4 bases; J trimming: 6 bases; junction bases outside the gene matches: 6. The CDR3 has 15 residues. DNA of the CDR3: TGTGCCAGCAGTTCCGGGACAGGGTTAGCCGGGGAGCTGTTTTTT. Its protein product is CASSSGTGLAGELFF.

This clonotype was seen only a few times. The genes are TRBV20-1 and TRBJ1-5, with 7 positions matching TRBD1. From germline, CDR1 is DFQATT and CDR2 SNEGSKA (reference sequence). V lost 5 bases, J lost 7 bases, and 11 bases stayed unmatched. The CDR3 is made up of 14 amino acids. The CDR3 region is CSALPGQAKQPQHF. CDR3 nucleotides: TGCAGTGCTCTCCCCGGACAGGCCAAACAGCCCCAGCATTTT.

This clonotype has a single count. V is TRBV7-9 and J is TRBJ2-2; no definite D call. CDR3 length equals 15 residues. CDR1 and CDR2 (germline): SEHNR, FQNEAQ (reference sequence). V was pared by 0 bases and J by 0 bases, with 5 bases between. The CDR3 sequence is CASSLAPSNTGELFF. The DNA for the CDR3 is TGTGCCAGCAGCTTAGCGCCTTCGAACACCGGGGAGCTGTTTTTT.

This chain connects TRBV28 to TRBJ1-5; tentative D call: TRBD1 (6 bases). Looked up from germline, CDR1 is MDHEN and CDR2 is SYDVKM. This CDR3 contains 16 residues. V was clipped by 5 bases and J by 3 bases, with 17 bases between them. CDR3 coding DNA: TGTGCCAGCAGTCCCGCGGGGGGGGCCTTCAATCAGCCCCAGCATTTT. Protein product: CASSPAGGAFNQPQHF.

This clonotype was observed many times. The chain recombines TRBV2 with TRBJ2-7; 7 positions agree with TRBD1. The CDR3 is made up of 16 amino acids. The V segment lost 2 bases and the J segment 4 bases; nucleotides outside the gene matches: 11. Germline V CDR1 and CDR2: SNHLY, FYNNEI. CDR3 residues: CASSERGTGVGYEQYF. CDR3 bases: TGTGCCAGCAGTGAAAGGGGCACAGGGGTCGGGTACGAGCAGTACTTC.

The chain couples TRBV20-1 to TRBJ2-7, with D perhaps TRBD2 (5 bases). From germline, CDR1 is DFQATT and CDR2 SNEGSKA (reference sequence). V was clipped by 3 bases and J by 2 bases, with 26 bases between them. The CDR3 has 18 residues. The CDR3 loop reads CSASKRATGEFQTYEQYF. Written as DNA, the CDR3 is TGCAGTGCTAGCAAGAGAGCGACCGGGGAATTCCAAACCTACGAGCAGTACTTC.

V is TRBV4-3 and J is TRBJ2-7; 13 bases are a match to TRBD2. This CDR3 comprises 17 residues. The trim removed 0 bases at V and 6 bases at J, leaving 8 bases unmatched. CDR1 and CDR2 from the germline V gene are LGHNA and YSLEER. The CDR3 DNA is TGCGCCAGCAGCCAAGAAAGGACTAGCGGGGGCCTGGGCGAGCAGTACTTC. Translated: CASSQERTSGGLGEQYF.

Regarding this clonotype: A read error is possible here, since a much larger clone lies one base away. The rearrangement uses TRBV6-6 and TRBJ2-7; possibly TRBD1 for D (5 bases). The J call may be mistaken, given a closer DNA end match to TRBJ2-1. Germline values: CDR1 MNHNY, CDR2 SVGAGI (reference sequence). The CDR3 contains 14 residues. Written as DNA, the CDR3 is TGTGCCAGCAATCCCAGGGCACAAACCTACGAGCAGTTCTTC. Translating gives CASNPRAQTYEQFF.